This T cell receptor (beta chain) derives from a study of blood T cell repertoires in COVID-19. The overall study: Sites in the United States, Italy and Spain provided acute and convalescent COVID-19 samples. The analysed material was cDNA or gDNA that came from T cells, B-cell-depleted T cells, or PBMCs.

Participants had their cohort set by participant-reported clinical history. V lost 1 base, J lost 3 bases, and 14 bases stayed unmatched. Germline V gene sequence: CDR1 ENHRY, CDR2 SYGVKD. There are 19 residues in the CDR3. Per the original methods: Amplification of reference gene primers was used by the study to estimate nucleated cell counts. Libraries were prepared by immunoSEQ multiplex PCR; TCRdb keeps only in-frame clonotypes and omits some of them. V, J and clone size are taken as reported in that table, and D and trimming were inferred from the DNA itself. The sample has under 250,000 clones; 75% to 85% are singletons.

The rearrangement uses TRBV10-3 and TRBJ1-1; TRBD1 matches at 10 bases. The TCR originated in a woman aged 45 to 65 with acute COVID-19. The sequencing sample was made of PBMCs or T cells enriched from blood (not recorded which). The CDR3 bases are TGTGCCATCAGTGAGTGGACACCGAGACAGGGGGCGGGGTACACTGAAGCTTTCTTT. Protein sequence: CAISEWTPRQGAGYTEAFF.